Listed below are T cell receptor beta chains from one sample, sequenced in a study of blood T cell repertoires in COVID-19. TCRdb's table, derived via immunoSEQ multiplex PCR, lists solely in-frame clones and lacks some. The data hold around 100,000 clones, with approximately 81% observed a single time. The sequencing input was peripheral blood. Receptor source: a man between 40 and 49 years old with acute or convalescent COVID-19. The CDR3 runs from the conserved cysteine through the conserved F or W. The D gene is left open where the match is weak. Not all rows give a size; the values are once, few, many and, for expanded clones, a class.

V: TRBV6-1
D: -
size: -
J: TRBJ1-6
CDR3: CASSEGQGWNSPLHF
DNA: TGTGCCAGCAGTGAAGGGCAGGGGTGGAATTCACCCCTCCACTTT

V: TRBV5-4
D: -
size: -
J: TRBJ2-3
CDR3: CASSFSGGRTDTQYF
DNA: TGTGCCAGCAGCTTTAGCGGTGGAAGGACAGATACGCAGTATTTT

V: TRBV18
D: -
size: -
J: TRBJ2-4
CDR3: CASSPQEKNIQYF
DNA: TGTGCCAGCTCACCCCAAGAGAAAAACATTCAGTACTTC

V: TRBV16
D: -
size: -
J: TRBJ1-2
CDR3: CASSQSSRQGNYGYTF
DNA: TGTGCCAGCAGCCAAAGTAGTAGGCAGGGAAACTATGGCTACACCTTC

V: TRBV7-9
D: TRBD2
size: -
J: TRBJ2-1
CDR3: CASSRLAGGSYNEQFF
DNA: TGTGCCAGCAGCCGACTAGCGGGAGGCTCCTACAATGAGCAGTTCTTC

V: TRBV3-1/TRBV3-2
D: TRBD1
size: -
J: TRBJ2-4
CDR3: CASSPQRQGGKNIQYF
DNA: TGTGCCAGCAGCCCCCAGAGACAGGGCGGAAAAAACATTCAGTACTTC

V: TRBV30
D: TRBD1
size: -
J: TRBJ2-7
CDR3: CACTTGGRAYEQYF
DNA: TGTGCCTGTACTACAGGGGGCAGGGCCTACGAGCAGTACTTC

V: TRBV6-1
D: TRBD1
size: -
J: TRBJ2-2
CDR3: CASRGQGGDTGELFF
DNA: TGTGCCAGCAGGGGACAGGGGGGGGACACCGGGGAGCTGTTTTTT

V: TRBV29-1
D: TRBD1
size: -
J: TRBJ2-6
CDR3: CSVADRGHSGANVLTF
DNA: TGCAGCGTCGCTGACAGGGGGCACTCTGGGGCCAACGTCCTGACTTTC

V: TRBV23-1
D: -
size: -
J: TRBJ2-7
CDR3: CASRGDCSSGEQYF
DNA: TGCGCCAGCAGGGGGGACTGTTCGTCTGGAGAGCAGTACTTC

V: TRBV27
D: TRBD2
size: once
J: TRBJ2-7
CDR3: CASSTLAGGGYEQYF
DNA: TGTGCCAGCAGTACCTTAGCGGGAGGGGGTTACGAGCAGTACTTC

V: TRBV5-1
D: -
size: -
J: TRBJ2-7
CDR3: CASSLSGGPYEQYF
DNA: TGCGCCAGCAGCTTATCCGGGGGACCTTACGAGCAGTACTTC

V: TRBV21-1
D: -
size: -
J: TRBJ1-1
CDR3: CASSKYGTREVNTEAFF
DNA: TGTGCCAGCAGCAAATACGGTACACGAGAGGTGAACACTGAAGCTTTCTTT

V: TRBV4-3
D: -
size: -
J: TRBJ2-1
CDR3: CASSQDFEDETGTYNEQFF
DNA: TGCGCCAGCAGCCAAGATTTTGAGGATGAGACAGGGACTTACAATGAGCAGTTCTTC

V: TRBV11-2
D: TRBD1
size: -
J: TRBJ2-7
CDR3: CASSLGQGRVYEQYF
DNA: TGTGCCAGCAGCTTAGGACAGGGCAGGGTCTACGAGCAGTACTTC

V: TRBV30
D: TRBD1
size: -
J: TRBJ2-5
CDR3: CAWSPPDRGRVGETQYF
DNA: TGTGCCTGGAGTCCACCGGACAGGGGGCGGGTTGGCGAGACCCAGTACTTC

V: TRBV5-6
D: TRBD1
size: -
J: TRBJ2-1
CDR3: CASRVRYRGNNEQFF
DNA: TGTGCCAGCAGAGTGAGGTACAGGGGAAACAATGAGCAGTTCTTC

V: TRBV7-2
D: -
size: -
J: TRBJ2-5
CDR3: CASSLVQGGETQYF
DNA: TGTGCCAGCAGCTTAGTCCAGGGTGGTGAGACCCAGTACTTC

V: TRBV10-3
D: TRBD1
size: -
J: TRBJ1-2
CDR3: CAISEQGGYGYTF
DNA: TGTGCCATCAGTGAGCAGGGGGGATATGGCTACACCTTC

V: TRBV3-1/TRBV3-2
D: -
size: -
J: TRBJ1-3
CDR3: CASSFTGNTIYF
DNA: TGTGCCAGCAGTTTTACAGGAAACACCATATATTTT

V: TRBV10-3
D: -
size: -
J: TRBJ1-6
CDR3: CATLQSSYNSPLHF
DNA: TGTGCCACCTTACAGAGCTCCTATAATTCACCCCTCCACTTT

V: TRBV7-2
D: TRBD2
size: -
J: TRBJ2-3
CDR3: CASSLVASGADTQYF
DNA: TGTGCCAGCAGCTTAGTGGCTAGCGGTGCAGATACGCAGTATTTT

V: TRBV9
D: -
size: -
J: TRBJ2-7
CDR3: CASSVGLESTYEQYF
DNA: TGTGCCAGCAGCGTAGGTCTGGAGAGCACCTACGAGCAGTACTTC

V: TRBV11-3
D: -
size: -
J: TRBJ2-3
CDR3: CASSLELTDTQYF
DNA: TGTGCCAGCAGCTTAGAACTCACAGATACGCAGTATTTT

V: TRBV11-2
D: TRBD2
size: -
J: TRBJ2-1
CDR3: CASSTGTRNEQFF
DNA: TGTGCCAGCAGCACCGGGACTAGGAATGAGCAGTTCTTC

V: TRBV19
D: TRBD1
size: -
J: TRBJ2-6
CDR3: CASRDRYHSGANVLTF
DNA: TGTGCCAGCCGGGACAGGTACCACTCTGGGGCCAACGTCCTGACTTTC

V: TRBV11-2
D: -
size: few
J: TRBJ1-1
CDR3: CASSFGGGAFF
DNA: TGTGCCAGCAGCTTTGGGGGGGGAGCTTTCTTT

V: TRBV11-3
D: TRBD1
size: once
J: TRBJ1-1
CDR3: CASSAGQGATEAFF
DNA: TGTGCCAGCAGCGCTGGACAGGGGGCCACTGAAGCTTTCTTT

V: TRBV5-6
D: -
size: -
J: TRBJ1-1
CDR3: CASSLGGHKMNTEAFF
DNA: TGTGCCAGCAGCTTGGGTGGACACAAGATGAACACTGAAGCTTTCTTT

V: TRBV4-1
D: TRBD2
size: -
J: TRBJ2-7
CDR3: CASSQEMAGLAGYYEQYF
DNA: TGCGCCAGCAGCCAAGAAATGGCAGGACTAGCGGGGTACTACGAGCAGTACTTC

V: TRBV6-1
D: TRBD2
size: -
J: TRBJ2-7
CDR3: CASSEWVAGSYEQYF
DNA: TGTGCCAGCAGTGAATGGGTAGCGGGATCTTACGAGCAGTACTTC

V: TRBV5-1
D: -
size: -
J: TRBJ2-5
CDR3: CASSLGTAGQETQYF
DNA: TGCGCCAGCAGCTTGGGCACGGCCGGGCAAGAGACCCAGTACTTC

V: TRBV4-2
D: -
size: -
J: TRBJ1-2
CDR3: CASNSDSYGYTF
DNA: TGTGCCAGCAACTCGGACAGCTATGGCTACACCTTC

V: TRBV7-2
D: -
size: -
J: TRBJ1-5
CDR3: CASSSQGRSNQPQHF
DNA: TGTGCCAGCAGTTCACAGGGACGGAGCAATCAGCCCCAGCATTTT

V: TRBV5-5
D: TRBD1
size: -
J: TRBJ1-1
CDR3: CASSKTGGGYTEAFF
DNA: TGTGCCAGCAGCAAAACAGGGGGTGGGTACACTGAAGCTTTCTTT

V: TRBV29-1
D: -
size: -
J: TRBJ2-3
CDR3: CSVEAGGPAQYF
DNA: TGCAGCGTTGAAGCAGGAGGACCAGCGCAGTATTTT

V: TRBV6-5
D: -
size: -
J: TRBJ1-6
CDR3: CASSYDYFNSPLHF
DNA: TGTGCCAGCAGTTACGACTATTTCAATTCACCCCTCCACTTT

V: TRBV29-1
D: -
size: -
J: TRBJ1-1
CDR3: CSVTRGSTEAFF
DNA: TGCAGCGTTACCAGGGGTAGCACTGAAGCTTTCTTT

V: TRBV7-3
D: -
size: -
J: TRBJ1-2
CDR3: CASSLTPLQAAGLGYTF
DNA: TGTGCCAGCAGCTTAACGCCCCTACAGGCAGCGGGGCTTGGCTACACCTTC

V: TRBV9
D: -
size: once
J: TRBJ2-7
CDR3: CASSPRPTDRSEQYF
DNA: TGTGCCAGCAGCCCCCGTCCCACCGACAGGTCCGAGCAGTACTTC

V: TRBV12-3/TRBV12-4
D: -
size: few
J: TRBJ2-7
CDR3: CASSFHDEQYF
DNA: TGTGCCAGCAGTTTTCATGACGAGCAGTACTTC

V: TRBV4-3
D: TRBD2
size: -
J: TRBJ2-3
CDR3: CASSHNRRGVRDTQYF
DNA: TGCGCCAGCAGCCATAATCGGCGGGGGGTCCGAGATACGCAGTATTTT

V: TRBV28
D: -
size: -
J: TRBJ2-7
CDR3: CASSAWTGREQYF
DNA: TGTGCCAGCAGTGCGTGGACTGGCCGGGAGCAGTACTTC

V: TRBV6-5
D: TRBD1
size: -
J: TRBJ2-7
CDR3: CASSLPGQPYEQYF
DNA: TGTGCCAGCAGTCTCCCGGGACAGCCCTACGAGCAGTACTTC

V: TRBV7-9
D: -
size: -
J: TRBJ1-1
CDR3: CASSHRGGPEAFF
DNA: TGTGCCAGCAGCCACCGGGGGGGACCTGAAGCTTTCTTT

V: TRBV18
D: -
size: few
J: TRBJ2-7
CDR3: CASSPQIADSYEQYF
DNA: TGTGCCAGCTCACCACAGATAGCGGACTCCTACGAGCAGTACTTC

V: TRBV10-2
D: TRBD2
size: -
J: TRBJ2-7
CDR3: CASTKTGTSGVEQYF
DNA: TGCGCCAGCACGAAAACCGGGACTAGCGGGGTCGAGCAGTACTTC

V: TRBV29-1
D: -
size: -
J: TRBJ1-2
CDR3: CSVEDFYGYTF
DNA: TGCAGCGTTGAAGACTTCTATGGCTACACCTTC

V: TRBV6-2/TRBV6-3
D: TRBD1
size: few
J: TRBJ2-1
CDR3: CASSWTGRYNNEQFF
DNA: TGTGCCAGCAGTTGGACAGGGAGATATAACAATGAGCAGTTCTTC

V: TRBV11-3
D: -
size: -
J: TRBJ1-1
CDR3: CASSLNRDAEAFF
DNA: TGTGCCAGCAGCTTAAACAGGGACGCTGAAGCTTTCTTT

V: TRBV5-1
D: -
size: -
J: TRBJ2-4
CDR3: CASSLGQADIQYF
DNA: TGCGCCAGCAGCTTGGGACAAGCGGACATTCAGTACTTC

V: TRBV7-8
D: -
size: -
J: TRBJ2-2
CDR3: CASSLVSRVGELFF
DNA: TGTGCCAGCAGCTTAGTCTCGAGGGTCGGGGAGCTGTTTTTT

V: TRBV2
D: -
size: -
J: TRBJ1-5
CDR3: CASSAGTNQPQHF
DNA: TGTGCCAGCAGTGCAGGAACCAATCAGCCCCAGCATTTT

V: TRBV3-1/TRBV3-2
D: -
size: -
J: TRBJ2-3
CDR3: CASSQASGADTQYF
DNA: TGTGCCAGCAGCCAAGCGTCAGGTGCAGATACGCAGTATTTT

V: TRBV12-3/TRBV12-4
D: -
size: -
J: TRBJ2-7
CDR3: CASSFGQGQYF
DNA: TGTGCCAGCAGTTTTGGGCAGGGGCAGTACTTC

V: TRBV18
D: -
size: once
J: TRBJ2-3
CDR3: CASSPWGRGTDTQYF
DNA: TGTGCCAGCTCACCATGGGGGCGAGGCACAGATACGCAGTATTTT

V: TRBV3-1/TRBV3-2
D: -
size: -
J: TRBJ2-5
CDR3: CASSQNRAETQYF
DNA: TGTGCCAGCAGCCAAAACAGGGCGGAGACCCAGTACTTC

V: TRBV7-3
D: TRBD2
size: -
J: TRBJ2-5
CDR3: CASSFLGGREETQYF
DNA: TGTGCCAGCAGCTTTTTAGGCGGGAGGGAAGAGACCCAGTACTTC

V: TRBV9
D: -
size: -
J: TRBJ2-1
CDR3: CASSVGQDNEQFF
DNA: TGTGCCAGCAGCGTAGGGCAGGACAATGAGCAGTTCTTC